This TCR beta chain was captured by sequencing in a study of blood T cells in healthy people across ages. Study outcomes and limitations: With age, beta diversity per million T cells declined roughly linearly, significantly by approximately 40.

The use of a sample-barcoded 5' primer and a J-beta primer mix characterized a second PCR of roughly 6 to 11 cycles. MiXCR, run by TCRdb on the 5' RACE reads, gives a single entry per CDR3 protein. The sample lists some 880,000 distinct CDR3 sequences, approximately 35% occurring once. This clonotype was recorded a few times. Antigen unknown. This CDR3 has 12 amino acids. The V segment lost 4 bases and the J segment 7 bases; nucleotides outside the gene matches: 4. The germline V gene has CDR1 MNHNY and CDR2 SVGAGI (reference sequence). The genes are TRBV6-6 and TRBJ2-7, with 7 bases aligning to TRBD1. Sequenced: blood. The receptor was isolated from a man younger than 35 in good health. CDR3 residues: CASSLGQLEQYF. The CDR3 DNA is TGTGCCAGCAGTTTGGGACAGTTGGAGCAGTACTTC.